Following are 10 T cell receptor beta chains from one sample sequenced in a study of cytomegalovirus exposure and HLA in healthy donors. The assay was immunoSEQ multiplex PCR, and TCRdb's table has in-frame clones only and misses some. The table shows 100,000 to 150,000 clones, with roughly 89% occurring only once. The sequenced sample was PBMCs. These receptors all stem from a woman younger than 30 in good health and CMV-seronegative.

The chain carries TRBV29-1 and TRBJ2-5; weak D call: TRBD1 (5 bases). Germline V gene lookup returns CDR1 SQVTM and CDR2 ANQGSEA. The CDR3 runs to 11 residues. Trimming cost V 3 bases and J 3 bases, with 5 bases left between them. CDR3 protein: CSVETEETQYF. In DNA, the CDR3 is TGCAGCGTTGAGACAGAAGAGACCCAGTACTTC. The whole variable domain, remainder taken from reference TRBV29-1 and TRBJ2-5, is SAVISQKPSRDICQRGTSLTIQCQVDSQVTMMFWYRQQPGQSLTLIATANQGSEATYESGFVIDKFPISRPNLTFSTLTVSNMSPEDSSIYLCSVETEETQYFGPGTRLLVL.

CDR3 sequence (DNA): TGTGCCAGCACCGTTGGGACAGGGGGCTTAAGCTATGGCTACACCTTC. Translation gives CASTVGTGGLSYGYTF. The chain has TRBV2 and TRBJ1-2, with 12 bases fitting TRBD1. This CDR3 is built from 16 residues. The J segment lost 4 bases and the V segment lost 7 bases, leaving 10 bases of the junction unmatched. In germline, CDR1 is SNHLY, CDR2 FYNNEI.

The chain combines TRBV28 with TRBJ2-1; the D gene is possibly TRBD2 (7 bases). The CDR3 extends over 15 amino acids. Germline-derived CDR1 and CDR2 are MDHEN and SYDVKM. Trimming cost V 3 bases and J 9 bases, with 18 bases left between them. Written as DNA, the CDR3 is TGTGCCAGCAGTTTTGGGGGCCTTCAGCGGGGTGAGCAGTTCTTC. It encodes CASSFGGLQRGEQFF.

The rearrangement uses TRBV4-1 and TRBJ2-5; 10 bases align to TRBD2. This CDR3 has 16 residues. Germline CDR1 is MGHRA and CDR2 is YSYEKL. V lost 0 bases, J lost 5 bases, and 6 bases stayed unmatched. The CDR3 region has the DNA TGCGCCAGCAGCCAAGACGGAGCGGGGGGGCTTGAGACCCAGTACTTC. Its protein is CASSQDGAGGLETQYF.

CDR3 bases: TGTGCCAGCAGTTCTCCGGGACAGGGTTCGTATATTCAGTACTTC. This codes for CASSSPGQGSYIQYF. The gene calls are TRBV27 and TRBJ2-4; 9 nucleotides align to TRBD1. Trimming cost V 4 bases and J 10 bases; bases outside gene matches: 11. Looked up from germline, CDR1 is MNHEY and CDR2 is SMNVEV (reference sequence). The CDR3 totals 15 residues.

The V call is TRBV7-9, the J call TRBJ2-1; 9 bases match TRBD2. Germline-derived CDR1 and CDR2 are SEHNR and FQNEAQ (reference sequence). Trimming took 3 bases from V and 7 from J; bases not matched to a gene: 7. The CDR3 spans 15 residues. CDR3 DNA sequence: TGTGCCAGCAGCTTCGGGTTAGCGGGAGATAATGAGCAGTTCTTC. Residues: CASSFGLAGDNEQFF.

This clone was seen only once. The chain has TRBV9 and TRBJ2-3, with D perhaps matching TRBD1 (5 bases). Trimming stripped 4 bases from V and 3 bases from J, with 18 bases between. The CDR3 loop spans 16 amino acids. Germline lookup yields CDR1 SGDLS and CDR2 YYNGEE. The CDR3 reads CASSSFQRGATDTQYF. CDR3 sequence (DNA): TGTGCCAGCAGCTCCTTCCAAAGGGGCGCAACAGATACGCAGTATTTT.

This chain joins TRBV6-5 and TRBJ2-1; D is uncertain. The CDR3 loop spans 13 amino acids. Trimming left V 0 bases short and J 10 bases short, with 10 bases between. Germline V gene lookup returns CDR1 MNHEY and CDR2 SVGAGI. CDR3 sequence reads: CASSYSSAAEQFF. CDR3 DNA: TGTGCCAGCAGTTACTCCTCCGCGGCCGAGCAGTTCTTC.

This chain joins TRBV5-1 and TRBJ2-2; 7 nucleotides match TRBD2. The CDR3 covers 14 residues. J lost 4 bases, V lost 4 bases, and 4 bases had no gene match. CDR1 and CDR2 (germline): SGHRS, YFSETQ. The CDR3 spells CASSRGDGTGELFF. DNA for the CDR3: TGCGCCAGCAGCCGGGGGGATGGCACCGGGGAGCTGTTTTTT.

The genes are TRBV10-3 and TRBJ2-7, with 8 nucleotides matching TRBD2. Germline trimming cut 5 bases from V and 2 bases from J; bases unmatched to any gene: 2. CDR1 is ENHRY and CDR2 is SYGVKD in the germline V gene. The CDR3 totals 13 residues. The CDR3 region has the DNA TGTGCCATCAGTAGCGGGAGAGCCTACGAGCAGTACTTC. Translated: CAISSGRAYEQYF.